Listed here are 9 T cell receptor beta chains from one sample, sequenced in a study of shared clonotypes between healthy human individuals. Clones were sequenced by immunoSEQ multiplex PCR, and TCRdb holds only the in-frame ones, with some missing. The sample lists hundreds of thousands of clones, almost 97% occurring once. The sample was naive CD4+ T cells sorted from blood. Subset given: CD45RA+ positively selected. All receptors derive from a woman aged 30 to 39 in good health.

This chain connects TRBV19 to TRBJ2-2; D is possibly TRBD2 (6 bases). The germline CDR1 and CDR2 sequences are LNHDA and SQIVND (reference sequence). V dropped 7 bases and J dropped 2 bases, with 14 bases sitting between them. CDR3 length: 15 residues. CDR3 sequence (DNA): TGTGCCAGTATGAGGTTAGCGGATAACACCGGGGAGCTGTTTTTT. Amino acids: CASMRLADNTGELFF.

This clone has more than one count but fewer than ten. The CDR3 here is CASSELTGQPQHF. The CDR3, as DNA: TGTGCCAGCAGTGAACTGACGGGGCAGCCCCAGCATTTT. The chain links TRBV6-1 to TRBJ1-5; D unresolved. Germline V gene sequence: CDR1 MNHNS, CDR2 SASEGT. The CDR3 is 13 amino acids. Trimming removed 2 bases at V and 7 bases at J, with 9 bases between.

To note about this clone: The sample holds other DNA sequences that translate to the same CDR3. The V and J genes are TRBV29-1 and TRBJ1-1; D unclear. V was trimmed by 3 bases and J by 0 bases, leaving 8 bases between them. In germline, CDR1 is SQVTM, CDR2 ANQGSEA. The CDR3 extends over 13 amino acids. CDR3 in DNA: TGCAGCGTTGAGGGTCGGATGAACACTGAAGCTTTCTTT. Its protein is CSVEGRMNTEAFF.

The chain uses TRBV7-8 and TRBJ2-7; 9 nucleotides agree with TRBD2. The CDR3 is 16 amino acids. CDR1 SGHVS and CDR2 FQNEAQ come from the germline V gene. V was clipped by 6 bases and J by 5 bases; unmatched bases: 14. The CDR3: CASRLEGSGRFHEQYF. CDR3 nucleotides: TGTGCCAGCAGGCTAGAAGGAAGCGGGAGGTTCCACGAGCAGTACTTC.

The genes are TRBV28 and TRBJ1-4; D might be TRBD1 (6 bases). Looked up from germline, CDR1 is MDHEN and CDR2 is SYDVKM. The CDR3 extends over 13 amino acids. CDR3 amino acids: CAVGAAANEKLFF. CDR3 DNA sequence: TGTGCTGTGGGGGCCGCGGCTAATGAAAAACTGTTTTTT.

This clone was observed once. The chain carries TRBV19 and TRBJ2-7; 8 bases match TRBD1. Germline V gives CDR1 LNHDA, CDR2 SQIVND (reference sequence). This CDR3 has 15 residues. J lost 6 bases, V lost 4 bases, and 11 bases had no gene match. The CDR3 sequence: CASSTLDRDAGEQYF. The CDR3 DNA reads TGTGCCAGTAGTACCCTGGACAGGGACGCGGGCGAGCAGTACTTC.

The chain employs TRBV18 and TRBJ2-7; the match to TRBD2 covers 7 bases. Germline V CDR1 and CDR2: KGHSH, LQKENI. The CDR3 sequence is 14 residues long. Trimming took 2 bases from V and 3 from J; bases not matched to a gene: 4. CDR3 nucleotides: TGTGCCAGCTCACCAGAGCGGGAACGCTACGAGCAGTACTTC. This codes for CASSPERERYEQYF.

V gene TRBV7-8 combines with J gene TRBJ2-5; 14 bases fit TRBD2. The CDR3 is made up of 17 amino acids. The V gene's germline CDR1 is SGHVS and CDR2 FQNEAQ. The trim removed 1 base at V and 1 base at J, leaving 2 bases unmatched. CDR3 loop: CASSLEGLAGGQETQYF. The DNA of the CDR3 is TGTGCCAGCAGCTTAGAAGGACTAGCGGGAGGCCAAGAGACCCAGTACTTC.

This clone was observed a single time. The chain recombines TRBV7-2 with TRBJ2-1; a possible D gene is TRBD2 (6 bases). The CDR3 contains 14 residues. V lost 5 bases, J lost 7 bases, and 15 bases lay in between. Germline-derived CDR1 and CDR2 are SGHTA and FQGNSA. The CDR3 protein is CASSPRESRNEQFF. The CDR3 region has the DNA TGTGCCAGCAGCCCGCGGGAAAGCCGTAATGAGCAGTTCTTC.